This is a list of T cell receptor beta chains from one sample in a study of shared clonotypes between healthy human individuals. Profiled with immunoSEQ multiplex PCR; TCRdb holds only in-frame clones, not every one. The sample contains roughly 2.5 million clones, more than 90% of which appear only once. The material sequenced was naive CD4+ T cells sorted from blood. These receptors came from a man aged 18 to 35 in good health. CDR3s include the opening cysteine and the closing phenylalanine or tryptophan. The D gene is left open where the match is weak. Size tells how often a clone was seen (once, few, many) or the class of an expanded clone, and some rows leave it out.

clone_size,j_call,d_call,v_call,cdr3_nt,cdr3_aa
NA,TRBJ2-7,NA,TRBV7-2,TGTGCCAGCCAGAGCGGATCCGACGAGCAGTACTTC,CASQSGSDEQYF
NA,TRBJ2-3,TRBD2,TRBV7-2,TGTGCCAGCAGCTTGCGACTAGCGGGAGTGATAGATACGCAGTATTTT,CASSLRLAGVIDTQYF
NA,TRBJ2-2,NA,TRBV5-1,TGCGCCAGCAGCTTGGCCGGCAGGAGAGGGACCGGGGAGCTGTTTTTT,CASSLAGRRGTGELFF
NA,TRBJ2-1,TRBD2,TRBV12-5,TGTGCTAGTGGAGTTATGGGGGGGACGGTCCACAATGAGCAGTTCTTC,CASGVMGGTVHNEQFF
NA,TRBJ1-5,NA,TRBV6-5,TGTGCCAGCAGACCCTTGGGGGCCAATCAGCCCCAGCATTTT,CASRPLGANQPQHF
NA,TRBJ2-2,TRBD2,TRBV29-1,TGCAGCGTGCGACTAGCGGAGAACACCGGGGAGCTGTTTTTT,CSVRLAENTGELFF
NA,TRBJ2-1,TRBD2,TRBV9,TGTGCCAGCAGCGCCTTAGCGGGGGCGAGCTCCTACAATGAGCAGTTCTTC,CASSALAGASSYNEQFF
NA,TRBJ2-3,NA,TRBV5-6,TGTGCCAGCAGCTTGGTCGGGACAAACACAGATACGCAGTATTTT,CASSLVGTNTDTQYF
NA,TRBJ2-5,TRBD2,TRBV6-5,TGTGCCAGCAGTTATAGCGGGACGGTGGAGACCCAGTACTTC,CASSYSGTVETQYF
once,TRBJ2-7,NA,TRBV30,TGTGCCTGGAGCATGCAGTCCTACGAGCAGTACTTC,CAWSMQSYEQYF
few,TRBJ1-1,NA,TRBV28,TGTGCCAGCAGCTTCCGGACGAACACTGAAGCTTTCTTT,CASSFRTNTEAFF
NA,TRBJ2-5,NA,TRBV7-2,TGTGCCAGCAGCTTTAGGGGCCAGGGAGAGACCCAGTACTTC,CASSFRGQGETQYF
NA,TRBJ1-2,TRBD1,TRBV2,TGTGCCAGCAGCCGGGACAGCGCTAACTATGGCTACACCTTC,CASSRDSANYGYTF
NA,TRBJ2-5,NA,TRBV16,TGTGCCAGCAGCCAAGGACCGTACGACCAAGAGACCCAGTACTTC,CASSQGPYDQETQYF